One and the same sample provided the 10 T cell receptor beta chains below, sequenced in a study of shared clonotypes between healthy human individuals. Generated by immunoSEQ multiplex PCR, the TCRdb table keeps only in-frame clones and is missing some. The data contain roughly 1,100,000 clones, 70% to 80% of them singletons. The sequenced material came from memory CD4+ T cells sorted from blood. The sample's subset: CD45RA-negative fraction. The receptors come from a young man in good health.

The gene calls are TRBV6-6 and TRBJ2-5; unclear D gene. The CDR3 runs 11 residues. Germline CDR1 reads MNHNY; CDR2 reads SVGAGI (reference sequence). V dropped 4 bases and J dropped 2 bases, with 2 bases sitting between them. The chain's CDR3 is CASSWQETQYF. The CDR3 bases are TGTGCCAGCAGTTGGCAAGAGACCCAGTACTTC.

This rearrangement joins TRBV30 to TRBJ1-4; 9 bases are shared with TRBD1. This CDR3 comprises 13 residues. The trim removed 5 bases at V and 8 bases at J, leaving 6 bases unmatched. Per germline, CDR1 GTSNPN and CDR2 SVGIG (reference sequence). CDR3 nucleotide sequence: TGTGCCTGGGGTATGGGGACAGGGGAAAAACTGTTTTTT. The encoded protein is CAWGMGTGEKLFF.

This chain uses TRBV5-4 with TRBJ1-3, with D uncertain. The CDR3 contains 15 residues. The germline gives CDR1 SGHNT, CDR2 YYREEE (reference sequence). V was shortened by 0 bases and J by 1 base, with 8 bases between the two germline ends. The CDR3 spells CASSLGLVSGNTIYF. Written as DNA, the CDR3 is TGTGCCAGCAGCTTGGGGTTGGTGTCTGGAAACACCATATATTTT.

The chain links TRBV6-6 to TRBJ2-7; perhaps D is TRBD1 or TRBD2 (5 bases each). V lost 4 bases and J 10 bases, leaving 11 bases between the germline ends. CDR3 length equals 11 residues. Germline CDR1 and CDR2: MNHNY and SVGAGI (reference sequence). The CDR3 loop reads CASSSKGSQYF. In DNA form, the CDR3 reads TGTGCCAGCAGTTCGAAGGGGAGCCAGTACTTC.

The genes are TRBV7-9 and TRBJ1-5; D uncertain. The CDR3 totals 14 residues. V gave up 5 bases and J gave up 0 bases, with 8 bases separating them. CDR1 is SEHNR, CDR2 FQNEAQ, per germline (reference sequence). The CDR3 DNA reads TGTGCCAGCAGCGACCAGTATAGCAATCAGCCCCAGCATTTT. The encoded protein is CASSDQYSNQPQHF.

This clone was counted between two and nine times. The V call is TRBV25-1, the J call TRBJ2-5; 7 bases map to TRBD1. The DNA end is more similar to TRBJ2-7, so the J call may be wrong. CDR1 MGHDK and CDR2 SYGVNS come from the germline V gene. The CDR3 extends over 15 amino acids. CDR3: CASSPFNRGSYEQYF. CDR3 nucleotides: TGTGCCAGCAGTCCTTTTAACAGGGGATCCTACGAGCAGTACTTC.

This clone was detected only once. Here the CDR3 DNA reads TGTGCCAGCAGGAGCGGGGCTCTAGGTGCAGATACGCAGTATTTT. Translation gives CASRSGALGADTQYF. The chain carries TRBV6-6 and TRBJ2-3; 7 bases line up with TRBD2. The V gene's germline CDR1 is MNHNY and CDR2 SVGAGI (reference sequence). The ends lost 6 bases at V and 4 bases at J; junction bases unmatched: 10. The CDR3 has 15 residues.

This chain uses TRBV25-1 with TRBJ2-7; the D gene could be TRBD1 or TRBD2 (5 bases each). Trimming took 2 bases from V and 5 from J, leaving 13 bases between them. The CDR3 covers 14 residues. In germline, CDR1 is MGHDK, CDR2 SYGVNS. The CDR3 nucleotides read TGTGCCAGCAGTGAAGGGGGTCCCGTCGACGAGCAGTACTTC. It is translated as CASSEGGPVDEQYF.

As regards this clone: This CDR3 is also generated by other DNA sequences in the sample. The chain uses TRBV7-3 and TRBJ1-1, with 8 bases identical to TRBD1. Germline V lookup: CDR1 SGHTA, CDR2 FQGTGA. V trimming: 2 bases; J trimming: 4 bases; junction bases outside the gene matches: 3. The CDR3 loop spans 14 amino acids. The CDR3 DNA reads as TGTGCCAGCAGCTTAGGACAGGGAGCCACTGAAGCTTTCTTT. Translation gives CASSLGQGATEAFF.

The chain carries TRBV4-1 and TRBJ1-1; maybe TRBD1 (5 bases). Per germline, CDR1 MGHRA and CDR2 YSYEKL. This CDR3 region has 15 residues. The V end lost 0 bases, the J end lost 8 bases, and 16 bases lay between the germline ends. The DNA of the CDR3 is TGCGCCAGCAGCCAAGACTCCGTCCCAGGGAGGGAAGCTTTCTTT. It yields the protein CASSQDSVPGREAFF.